This T cell receptor (beta chain) appears in the sequencing data of a study of cytomegalovirus exposure and HLA in healthy donors. PCR amplification relied on 60 Vbeta primers (plus 13 Jbeta primers). The protocol was immunoSEQ multiplex PCR, while the TCRdb copy is restricted to in-frame clones and leaves out a portion. The sample yields over 100,000 clones, 76% seen once. There are a few counts of this clone. The CDR3 has 15 amino acids. Unmatched junction bases numbered 6, after V lost 2 bases and J lost 8 bases. Germline CDR1 and CDR2: MNHNY and SVGAGI (reference sequence). The chain links TRBV6-6 to TRBJ1-1, with TRBD1 identical over 12 bases. Sequencing was done on a sample of PBMCs. This clonotype was obtained from a woman aged 45 to 65 in good health and CMV-seropositive. This chain's CDR3 is CASSYTGTGGEEAFF. The CDR3, as DNA: TGTGCCAGCAGTTACACCGGGACAGGGGGCGAGGAAGCTTTCTTT.